The clone carrying this TCR beta chain was detected once. The target antigen is unknown. This CDR3 contains 15 residues. Trimming removed 1 base at V and 2 bases at J, with 10 bases between. The V gene's germline CDR1 is SEHNR and CDR2 FQNEAQ (reference sequence). The primer mix had 60 Vbeta and 13 Jbeta primers. Original data processing: Later analysis identified some 80 million unique TCR beta chains, 10 million to 12 million shared. Sequencing was performed with immunoSEQ multiplex PCR; in TCRdb, only in-frame clones are kept and a portion is missing. From that table come the V and J calls and clone size; the DNA was used to work out D and trimming. Of roughly 180,000 clones listed, 65% to 85% are singletons. These data originate in a study of cytomegalovirus exposure and HLA in healthy donors. Study in general: Of some 400 genotyped donors, more than 75% grouped in the Caucasian-associated ancestry cluster. General study points: Of the V segments, some could not be distinguished, including TRBV6-2 and TRBV6-3, and were excluded.

This sequence originates from a female donor in good health and CMV-seronegative. Sequenced: PBMCs. This chain links TRBV7-9 with TRBJ2-3; no definite D call. The CDR3: CASSLVAEPTDTQYF. The CDR3 region has the DNA TGTGCCAGCAGCTTAGTGGCGGAACCCACAGATACGCAGTATTTT. The whole variable domain, filled in from reference TRBV7-9 and TRBJ2-3, reads DTGVSQNPRHKITKRGQNVTFRCDPISEHNRLYWYRQTLGQGPEFLTYFQNEAQLEKSRLLSDRFSAERPKGSFSTLEIQRTEQGDSAMYLCASSLVAEPTDTQYFGPGTRLTVL.